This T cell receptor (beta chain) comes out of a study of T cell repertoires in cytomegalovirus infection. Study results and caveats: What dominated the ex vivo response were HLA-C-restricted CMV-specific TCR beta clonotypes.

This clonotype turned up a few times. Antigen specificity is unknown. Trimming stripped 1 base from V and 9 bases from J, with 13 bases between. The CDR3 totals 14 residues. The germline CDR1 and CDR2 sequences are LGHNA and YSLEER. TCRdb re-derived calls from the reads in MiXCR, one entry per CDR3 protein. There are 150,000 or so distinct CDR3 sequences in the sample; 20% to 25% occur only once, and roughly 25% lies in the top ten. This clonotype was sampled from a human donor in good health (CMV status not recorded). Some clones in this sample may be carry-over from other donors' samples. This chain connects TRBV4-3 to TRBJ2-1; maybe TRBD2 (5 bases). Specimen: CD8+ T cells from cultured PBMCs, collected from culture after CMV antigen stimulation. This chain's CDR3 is CASSQVLVGGEQFF. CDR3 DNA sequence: TGCGCCAGCAGCCAAGTACTAGTAGGCGGTGAGCAGTTCTTC.